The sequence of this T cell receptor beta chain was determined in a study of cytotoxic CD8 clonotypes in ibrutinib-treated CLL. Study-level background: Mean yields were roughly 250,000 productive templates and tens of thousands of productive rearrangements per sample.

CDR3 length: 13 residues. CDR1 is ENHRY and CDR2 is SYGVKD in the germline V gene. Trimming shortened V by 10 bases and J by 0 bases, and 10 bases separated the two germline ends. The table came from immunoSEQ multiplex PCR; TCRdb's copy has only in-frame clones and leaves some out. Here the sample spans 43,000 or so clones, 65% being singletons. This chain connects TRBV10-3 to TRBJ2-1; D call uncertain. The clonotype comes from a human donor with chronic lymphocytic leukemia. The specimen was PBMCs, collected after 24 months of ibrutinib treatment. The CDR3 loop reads CATHTDSYNEQFF. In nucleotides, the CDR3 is TGTGCCACCCACACTGACTCCTACAATGAGCAGTTCTTC.